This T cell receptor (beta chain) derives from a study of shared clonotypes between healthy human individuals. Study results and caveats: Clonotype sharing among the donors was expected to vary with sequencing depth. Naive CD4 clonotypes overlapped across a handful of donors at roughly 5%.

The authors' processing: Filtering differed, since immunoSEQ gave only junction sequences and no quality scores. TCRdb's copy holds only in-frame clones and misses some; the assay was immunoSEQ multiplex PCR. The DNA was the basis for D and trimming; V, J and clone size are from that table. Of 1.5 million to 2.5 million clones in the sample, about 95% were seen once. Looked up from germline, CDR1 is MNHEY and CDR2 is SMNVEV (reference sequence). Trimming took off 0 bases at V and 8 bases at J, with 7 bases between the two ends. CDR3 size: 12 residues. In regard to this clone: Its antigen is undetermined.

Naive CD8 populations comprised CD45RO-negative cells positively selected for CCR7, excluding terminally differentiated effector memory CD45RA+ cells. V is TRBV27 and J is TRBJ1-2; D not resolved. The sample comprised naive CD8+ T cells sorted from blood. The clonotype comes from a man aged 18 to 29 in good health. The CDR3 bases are TGTGCCAGCAGTTTATCGGGGAAAGGCTACACCTTC. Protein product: CASSLSGKGYTF.